A selection of T cell receptor beta chains follows, all from one sample in a study of T cells in Graves' hyperthyroidism and ophthalmopathy. TCRdb reprocessed the multiplex PCR reads with MiXCR, giving one entry per CDR3 protein. The data contain a few hundred thousand distinct CDR3 sequences, approximately 17% of them singletons. Source material: blood. The receptors were gathered from a man between 18 and 35 years old with Graves' ophthalmopathy. Each CDR3 is given with its conserved first and last residue. D genes are given only for firm matches. Not all rows give a size; the values are once, few, many and, for expanded clones, a class.

clone_size,d_call,v_call,j_call,cdr3_aa,cdr3_nt
-,-,TRBV5-1,TRBJ1-3,CASSLAGVGNTIYF,TGCGCCAGCAGCTTGGCTGGGGTTGGAAACACCATATATTTT
many,-,TRBV11-2,TRBJ2-5,CASSSVQGKGETQYF,TGTGCCAGCAGCTCCGTCCAGGGCAAAGGAGAGACCCAGTACTTC
-,-,TRBV4-1,TRBJ2-5,CASSQDGERETQYF,TGCGCCAGCAGCCAAGACGGAGAGAGGGAGACCCAGTACTTC
few,TRBD1,TRBV6-1,TRBJ1-5,CASRKKPGQVANQPQHF,TGTGCCAGCAGGAAAAAACCGGGACAGGTGGCCAATCAGCCCCAGCATTTT
many,-,TRBV29-1,TRBJ1-1,CSVVWGVRRDLMNTEAFF,TGCAGCGTTGTTTGGGGGGTTCGTCGGGACCTCATGAACACTGAAGCTTTCTTT
-,-,TRBV10-1,TRBJ2-2,CASTHEGNTGELFF,TGCGCCAGCACCCACGAGGGTAACACCGGGGAGCTGTTTTTT
many,TRBD2,TRBV24-1,TRBJ2-5,CATSDPGLGRGETQYF,TGTGCCACCAGTGATCCTGGACTAGGAAGGGGCGAGACCCAGTACTTC
many,-,TRBV7-8,TRBJ1-1,CASSLLYTEAFF,TGTGCCAGCAGCTTGTTGTACACTGAAGCTTTCTTT
many,-,TRBV2,TRBJ2-1,CASQVRDNFNEQFF,TGTGCCAGTCAAGTGAGGGACAATTTCAATGAGCAGTTCTTC
many,TRBD2,TRBV6-5,TRBJ2-1,CASSYLTSGGAGLYNEQFF,TGTGCCAGCAGTTACTTGACTAGCGGGGGGGCCGGTCTGTACAATGAGCAGTTCTTC
-,-,TRBV6-1,TRBJ2-7,CASSRAGDYEQYF,TGTGCCAGCAGTCGAGCCGGGGACTACGAGCAGTACTTC